These 12 T cell receptor beta chains came from one sample sequenced in a study of control samples from healthy donors and cancer patients. Generated by immunoSEQ multiplex PCR, the TCRdb table keeps only in-frame clones and is missing some. This table holds 75,000 to 90,000 clones, roughly nine tenths found once. Sequencing input: PBMCs. The receptor set was obtained from a woman aged 45 to 65 with colorectal cancer.

This rearrangement joins TRBV7-3 to TRBJ2-1; 7 bases line up with TRBD1. V lost 4 bases and J lost 6; bases outside the gene matches: 9. Per the germline V gene, CDR1 is SGHTA and CDR2 is FQGTGA. The CDR3 extends over 15 amino acids. The CDR3, as DNA: TGTGCCAGCAGCTACCTGGACAGGCCTATCAATGAGCAGTTCTTC. Its protein is CASSYLDRPINEQFF.

The CDR3 spells CASSQRDWLAGFRGELFF. CDR3 bases: TGTGCCAGCAGCCAAAGGGATTGGCTAGCGGGGTTTCGGGGGGAGCTGTTTTTT. This chain joins TRBV3-1 (or the pseudogene TRBV3-2) and TRBJ2-2, with 9 bases lining up with TRBD2. The V gene end was trimmed by 2 bases and the J gene end by 8 bases; junction bases not matched to a gene: 15. Germline V CDR1 and CDR2: LGHDT, YNNKEL (reference sequence). The CDR3 spans 18 residues.

This clone was seen more than once but under ten times. V gene TRBV7-2 combines with J gene TRBJ2-5, with D hard to call. The germline gives CDR1 SGHTA, CDR2 FQGNSA. The CDR3 is 15 amino acids. V lost 5 bases and J lost 4, with 17 bases in between. CDR3 bases: TGTGCCAGCAGCATACAAGGGATAGTCGGAGAGACCCAGTACTTC. It encodes CASSIQGIVGETQYF.

The chain has TRBV3-1 (or the pseudogene TRBV3-2) and TRBJ2-5, with D perhaps TRBD1 (7 bases). The V end lost 2 bases, the J end lost 4 bases, and 23 bases lay between the germline ends. CDR3 size: 18 residues. CDR1 and CDR2 (germline): LGHDT, YNNKEL (reference sequence). CDR3 residues: CASSQIQGGRKRRETQYF. In DNA form, the CDR3 reads TGTGCCAGCAGCCAAATCCAGGGGGGACGAAAGAGGCGAGAGACCCAGTACTTC.

This chain connects TRBV7-6 to TRBJ2-2; TRBD1 matches at 9 bases. The germline CDR1 and CDR2 sequences are SGHVS and FNYEAQ. V lost 1 base, J lost 5 bases, and 5 bases stayed unmatched. CDR3 length: 16 amino acids. The chain's CDR3 is CASSLEQGARTGELFF. CDR3 nucleotide sequence: TGTGCCAGCAGCTTAGAACAGGGGGCGCGGACCGGGGAGCTGTTTTTT. The full variable domain, rest sourced from reference TRBV7-6 and TRBJ2-2, is GAGVSQSPRYKVTKRGQDVALRCDPISGHVSLYWYRQALGQGPEFLTYFNYEAQQDKSGLPNDRFSAERPEGSISTLTIQRTEQRDSAMYRCASSLEQGARTGELFFGEGSRLTVL.

The rearrangement joins TRBV5-1 to TRBJ2-1; TRBD1 agrees at 9 bases. Looked up from germline, CDR1 is SGHRS and CDR2 is YFSETQ. The V segment lost 2 bases and the J segment 2 bases; nucleotides outside the gene matches: 2. The CDR3 totals 15 residues. CDR3 sequence reads: CASSLGQGTYNEQFF. The CDR3 nucleotides are TGCGCCAGCAGCTTAGGACAGGGGACCTACAATGAGCAGTTCTTC.

J is TRBJ2-5 and V is TRBV2, with D possibly TRBD1 on 6 matching bases. The length of the CDR3 is 13 residues. Germline-derived CDR1 and CDR2 are SNHLY and FYNNEI. V lost 4 bases and J 7 bases, leaving 13 bases between the germline ends. The CDR3 here is CASSGPGVATQYF. CDR3 nucleotide sequence: TGTGCCAGCAGTGGCCCAGGGGTTGCGACCCAGTACTTC.

The chain carries TRBV18 and TRBJ2-2; D not resolved. Germline-derived CDR1 and CDR2 are KGHSH and LQKENI. CDR3 length: 15 amino acids. V was trimmed by 2 bases and J by 0 bases, leaving 7 bases between them. CDR3 sequence reads: CASSPSSANTGELFF. As DNA, the CDR3 is TGTGCCAGCTCACCATCGAGCGCGAACACCGGGGAGCTGTTTTTT.

The rearrangement uses TRBV19 and TRBJ1-6, with 11 bases identical to TRBD1. Trimming removed 7 bases from V and 10 bases from J; junction bases left unmatched: 9. CDR1 and CDR2 from the germline V gene are LNHDA and SQIVND (reference sequence). This CDR3 region has 15 residues. The CDR3 sequence is CASTSGQGAWSPLHF. The CDR3 DNA is TGTGCCAGTACCTCCGGACAGGGGGCTTGGTCACCCCTCCACTTT.

This clone was seen a single time. CDR3 sequence (DNA): TGTGCCAGCAGCTGGGGTAGCGGGGGGGAGCAGTTCTTC. Amino acids: CASSWGSGGEQFF. The chain couples TRBV7-9 to TRBJ2-1; 10 bases align to TRBD2. Germline V gene data show CDR1 as SEHNR and CDR2 as FQNEAQ (reference sequence). With V trimmed by 4 bases and J by 10 bases, 4 bases remained unmatched. The CDR3 covers 13 residues. The variable domain in full, completed from reference TRBV7-9 and TRBJ2-1, reads DTGVSQNPRHKITKRGQNVTFRCDPISEHNRLYWYRQTLGQGPEFLTYFQNEAQLEKSRLLSDRFSAERPKGSFSTLEIQRTEQGDSAMYLCASSWGSGGEQFFGPGTRLTVL.

V and J are TRBV5-1 and TRBJ2-4; 9 nucleotides agree with TRBD2. Germline CDR1 and CDR2: SGHRS and YFSETQ. The CDR3 consists of 16 residues. Trimming cost V 0 bases and J 1 base; bases outside gene matches: 2. As DNA, the CDR3 is TGCGCCAGCAGCTTGGGCGGGGGGGCGGCCAAAAACATTCAGTACTTC. This encodes CASSLGGGAAKNIQYF.

This chain connects TRBV19 to TRBJ2-1; 7 bases are shared with TRBD1. The trim removed 6 bases at V and 7 bases at J, leaving 12 bases unmatched. There are 15 residues in the CDR3. From germline, CDR1 is LNHDA and CDR2 SQIVND (reference sequence). For the CDR3, the DNA is TGTGCCAGTAGAAACAGGGGAAAAGAAGGAAATGAGCAGTTCTTC. Its protein product is CASRNRGKEGNEQFF.